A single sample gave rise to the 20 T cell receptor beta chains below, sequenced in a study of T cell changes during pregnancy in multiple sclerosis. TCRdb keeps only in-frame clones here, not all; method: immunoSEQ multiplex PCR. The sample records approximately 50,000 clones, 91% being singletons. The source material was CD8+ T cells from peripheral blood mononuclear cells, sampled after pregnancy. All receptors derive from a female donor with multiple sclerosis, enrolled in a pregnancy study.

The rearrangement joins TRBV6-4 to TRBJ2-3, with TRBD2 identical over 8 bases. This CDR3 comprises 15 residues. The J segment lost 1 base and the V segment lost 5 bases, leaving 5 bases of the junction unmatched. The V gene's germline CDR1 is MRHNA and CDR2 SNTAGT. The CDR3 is CASSISAGGTDTQYF. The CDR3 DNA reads TGTGCCAGCAGTATATCAGCGGGGGGCACAGATACGCAGTATTTT.

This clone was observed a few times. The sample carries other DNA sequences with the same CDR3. CDR3 in DNA: TGTGCCAGCAGTGACTCGAGCGGGGGGGCCAATGAGCAGTTCTTC. Translating it yields CASSDSSGGANEQFF. V and J are TRBV6-4 and TRBJ2-1, with 10 nucleotides matching TRBD2. Trimming cost V 0 bases and J 6 bases; bases outside gene matches: 2. Per the germline V gene, CDR1 is MRHNA and CDR2 is SNTAGT. The CDR3 is 15 amino acids.

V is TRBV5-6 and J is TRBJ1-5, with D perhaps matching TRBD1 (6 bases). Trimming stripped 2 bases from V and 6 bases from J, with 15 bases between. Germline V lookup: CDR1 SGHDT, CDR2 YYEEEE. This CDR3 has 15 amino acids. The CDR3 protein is CASSFSGDMGQPQHF. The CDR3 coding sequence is TGTGCCAGCAGCTTTTCAGGGGACATGGGTCAGCCCCAGCATTTT.

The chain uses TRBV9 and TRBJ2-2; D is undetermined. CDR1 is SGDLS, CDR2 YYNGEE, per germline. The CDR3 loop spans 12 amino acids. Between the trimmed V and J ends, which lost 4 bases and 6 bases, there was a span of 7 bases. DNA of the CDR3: TGTGCCAGCAGCCTTAAATCCGGGGAGCTGTTTTTT. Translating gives CASSLKSGELFF.

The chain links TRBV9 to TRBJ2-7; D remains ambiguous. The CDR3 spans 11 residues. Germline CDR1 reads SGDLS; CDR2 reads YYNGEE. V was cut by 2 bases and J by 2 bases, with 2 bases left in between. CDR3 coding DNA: TGTGCCAGCAGCGTTACCTACGAGCAGTACTTC. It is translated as CASSVTYEQYF. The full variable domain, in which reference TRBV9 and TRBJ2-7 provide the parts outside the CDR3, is DSGVTQTPKHLITATGQRVTLRCSPRSGDLSVYWYQQSLDQGLQFLIQYYNGEERAKGNILERFSAQQFPDLHSELNLSSLELGDSALYFCASSVTYEQYFGPGTRLTVT.

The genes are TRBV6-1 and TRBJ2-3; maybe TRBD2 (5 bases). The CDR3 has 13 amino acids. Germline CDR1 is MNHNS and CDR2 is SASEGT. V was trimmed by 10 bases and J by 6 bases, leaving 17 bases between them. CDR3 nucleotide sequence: TGTGCCACCCCGGGAACGGTCGGGGATACGCAGTATTTT. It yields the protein CATPGTVGDTQYF.

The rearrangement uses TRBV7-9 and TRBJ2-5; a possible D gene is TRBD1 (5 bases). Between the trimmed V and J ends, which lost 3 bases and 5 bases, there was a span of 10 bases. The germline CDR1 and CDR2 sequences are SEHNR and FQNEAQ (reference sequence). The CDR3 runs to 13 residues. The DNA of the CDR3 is TGTGCCAGCAGCTTTGGGGCAGGGGAGACCCAGTACTTC. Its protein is CASSFGAGETQYF.

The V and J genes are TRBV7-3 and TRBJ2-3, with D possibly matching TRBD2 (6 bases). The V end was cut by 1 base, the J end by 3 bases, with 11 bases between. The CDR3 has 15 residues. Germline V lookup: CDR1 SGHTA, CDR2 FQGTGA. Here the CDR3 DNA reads TGTGCCAGCAGCTTAATCGGGGGTGCGACAGATACGCAGTATTTT. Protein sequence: CASSLIGGATDTQYF.

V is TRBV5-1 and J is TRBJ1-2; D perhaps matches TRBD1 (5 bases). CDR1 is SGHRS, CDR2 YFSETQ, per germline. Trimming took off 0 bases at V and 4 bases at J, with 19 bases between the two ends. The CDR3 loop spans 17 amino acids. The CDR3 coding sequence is TGCGCCAGCAGCTTGGAGTGGCAGACCTGGGGCTCCTATGGCTACACCTTC. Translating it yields CASSLEWQTWGSYGYTF.

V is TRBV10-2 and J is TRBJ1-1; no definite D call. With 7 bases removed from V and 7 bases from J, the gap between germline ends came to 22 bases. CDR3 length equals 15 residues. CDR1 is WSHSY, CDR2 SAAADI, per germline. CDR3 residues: CASTAEGPWVLEAFF. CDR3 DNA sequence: TGCGCCAGCACCGCGGAGGGCCCCTGGGTTCTTGAAGCTTTCTTT.

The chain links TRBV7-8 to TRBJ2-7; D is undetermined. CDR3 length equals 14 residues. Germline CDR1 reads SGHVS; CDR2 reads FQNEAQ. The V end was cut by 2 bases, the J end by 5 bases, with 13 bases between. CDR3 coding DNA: TGTGCCAGCAGCTTAAAGCTCATTTCGCACGAGCAGTACTTC. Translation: CASSLKLISHEQYF.

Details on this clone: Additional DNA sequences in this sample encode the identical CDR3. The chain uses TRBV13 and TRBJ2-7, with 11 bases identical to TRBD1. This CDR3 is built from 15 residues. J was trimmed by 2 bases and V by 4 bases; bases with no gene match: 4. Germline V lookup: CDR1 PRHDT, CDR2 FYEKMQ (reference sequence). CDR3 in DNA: TGTGCCAGCAGCTCCCCGGGACAGGGGGCCTACGAGCAGTACTTC. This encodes CASSSPGQGAYEQYF.

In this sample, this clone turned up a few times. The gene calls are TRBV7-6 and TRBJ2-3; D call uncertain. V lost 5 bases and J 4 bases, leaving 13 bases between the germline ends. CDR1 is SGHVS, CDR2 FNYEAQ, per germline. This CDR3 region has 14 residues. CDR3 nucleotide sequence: TGTGCCAGCAGCCTCGAGGCGTGGGCAGATACGCAGTATTTT. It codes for CASSLEAWADTQYF.

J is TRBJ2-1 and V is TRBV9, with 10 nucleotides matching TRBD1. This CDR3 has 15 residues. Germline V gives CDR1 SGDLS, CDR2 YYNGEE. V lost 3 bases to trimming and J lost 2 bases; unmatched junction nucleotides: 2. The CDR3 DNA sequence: TGTGCCAGCAGCGCGGGGACAGGGGCCTACAATGAGCAGTTCTTC. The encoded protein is CASSAGTGAYNEQFF. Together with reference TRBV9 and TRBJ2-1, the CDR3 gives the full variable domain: DSGVTQTPKHLITATGQRVTLRCSPRSGDLSVYWYQQSLDQGLQFLIQYYNGEERAKGNILERFSAQQFPDLHSELNLSSLELGDSALYFCASSAGTGAYNEQFFGPGTRLTVL.

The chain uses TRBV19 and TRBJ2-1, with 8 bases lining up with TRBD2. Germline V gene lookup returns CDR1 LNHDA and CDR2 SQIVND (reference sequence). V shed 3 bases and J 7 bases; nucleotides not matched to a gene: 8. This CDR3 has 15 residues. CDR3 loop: CASSMTQRGRNEQFF. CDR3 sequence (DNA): TGTGCCAGTAGTATGACGCAGCGGGGGCGTAATGAGCAGTTCTTC.

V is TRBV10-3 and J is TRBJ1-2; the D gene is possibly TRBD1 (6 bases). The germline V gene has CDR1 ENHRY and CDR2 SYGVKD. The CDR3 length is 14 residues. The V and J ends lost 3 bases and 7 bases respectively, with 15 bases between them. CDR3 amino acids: CAISDLGAGRGYTF. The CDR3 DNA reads TGTGCCATCAGTGATTTGGGGGCAGGACGTGGCTACACCTTC.

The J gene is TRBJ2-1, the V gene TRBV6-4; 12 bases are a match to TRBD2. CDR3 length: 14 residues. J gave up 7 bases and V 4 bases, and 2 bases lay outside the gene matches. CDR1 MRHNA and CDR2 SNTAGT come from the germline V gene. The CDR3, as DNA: TGTGCCAGCAGTGGACTAGCGGGGGCGAATGAGCAGTTCTTC. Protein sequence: CASSGLAGANEQFF.

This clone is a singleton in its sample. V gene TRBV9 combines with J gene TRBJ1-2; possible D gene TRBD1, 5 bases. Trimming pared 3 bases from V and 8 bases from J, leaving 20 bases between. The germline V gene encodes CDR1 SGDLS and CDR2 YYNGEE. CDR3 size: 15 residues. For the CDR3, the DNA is TGTGCCAGCAGCGCATCCAGGGTGGGAATAGGGGGCTACACCTTC. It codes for CASSASRVGIGGYTF.

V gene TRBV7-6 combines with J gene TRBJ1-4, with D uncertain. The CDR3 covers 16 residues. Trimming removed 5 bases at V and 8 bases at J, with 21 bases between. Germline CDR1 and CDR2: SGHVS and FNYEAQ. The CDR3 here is CASSPHYGEQQEKLFF. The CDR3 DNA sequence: TGTGCCAGCAGCCCTCATTACGGGGAGCAACAGGAAAAACTGTTTTTT.

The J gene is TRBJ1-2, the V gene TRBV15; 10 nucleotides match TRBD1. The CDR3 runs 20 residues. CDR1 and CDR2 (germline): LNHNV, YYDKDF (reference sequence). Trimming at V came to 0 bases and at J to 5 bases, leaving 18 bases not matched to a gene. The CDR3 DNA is TGTGCCACCAGCAGAGATGGAACCCTAAGACAGGGGGCCCCAGGGTATGGCTACACCTTC. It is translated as CATSRDGTLRQGAPGYGYTF.